The entry below gives a single T cell receptor (beta chain) sequence along with its context. Its specificity is unknown. The sample belongs to a study of cytomegalovirus exposure and HLA in healthy donors. About the research overall: Among 150 million to 200 million T cells, an earlier analysis found 117 million unique TCR beta sequences.

With 60 Vbeta and 13 Jbeta primers, the PCR was carried out. The table came from immunoSEQ multiplex PCR; TCRdb's copy has only in-frame clones and leaves some out. The profile shows tens of thousands of clones, roughly 82% of them singletons. Study-wide results and caveats: A later examination showed that TCR association rates differed by HLA locus, with DRB1 most and HLA-C fewest. Both high specificity and high sensitivity reportedly marked the classifier's diagnosis of cytomegalovirus status.

CDR3 length equals 13 residues. V was shortened by 7 bases and J by 5 bases, with 9 bases between the two germline ends. Germline values: CDR1 WSHSY, CDR2 SAAADI. This chain links TRBV10-2 with TRBJ1-6; D ambiguous. The receptor's source is a man between 65 and 85 years old in good health and CMV-seronegative. Sequencing was carried out using PBMCs. The CDR3 nucleotides are TGCGCCAGCACCTTTAATGATAATTCACCCCTCCACTTT. It is translated as CASTFNDNSPLHF.